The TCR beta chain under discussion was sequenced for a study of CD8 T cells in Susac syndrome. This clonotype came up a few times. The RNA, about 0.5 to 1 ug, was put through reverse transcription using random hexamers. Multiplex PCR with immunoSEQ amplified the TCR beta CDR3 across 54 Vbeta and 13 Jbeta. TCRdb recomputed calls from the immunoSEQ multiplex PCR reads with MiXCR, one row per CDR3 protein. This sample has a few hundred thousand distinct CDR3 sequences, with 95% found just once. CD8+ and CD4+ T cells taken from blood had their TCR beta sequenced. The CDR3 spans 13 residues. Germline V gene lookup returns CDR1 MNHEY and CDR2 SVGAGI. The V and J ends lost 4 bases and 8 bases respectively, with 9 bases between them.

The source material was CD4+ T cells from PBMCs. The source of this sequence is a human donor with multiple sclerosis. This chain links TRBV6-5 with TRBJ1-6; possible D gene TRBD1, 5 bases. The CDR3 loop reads CASSLTGDSPLHF. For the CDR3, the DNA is TGTGCCAGCAGTTTAACAGGTGATTCACCCCTCCACTTT.